The text below deals with one T cell receptor (beta chain). Its target is not known. The CDR3 runs 15 residues. The germline gives CDR1 MGHRA, CDR2 YSYEKL. Trimming removed 4 bases from V and 5 bases from J, with 12 bases in between. With constant-segment primers, 5'RACE yielded cDNA libraries of TCR alpha and TCR beta that carried sample barcodes and UMIs. TCRdb recomputed calls from the 5' RACE reads with MiXCR, one row per CDR3 protein. The sample records a few hundred thousand distinct CDR3 sequences, 15% to 20% being singletons. The record originates from a study of T-cell memory formation after mild COVID-19. The study's findings and limits: Among clones contracting day 15 to 85, CD4/CD8 was balanced, whereas later expanders leaned CD4+. SARS-CoV-2 specificity of second-wave clones peaking day 37 was unconfirmed.

The J gene is TRBJ1-6, the V gene TRBV4-1; possible D gene TRBD1, 6 bases. The sequence came from a man younger than 30 who had mild COVID-19 (a few samples of this study predate the infection). Cell type and time point are not known. Sequences were obtained from PBMCs or a T cell subset sorted from them (not recorded which). CDR3 DNA sequence: TGCGCCAGCAGCCGCAGGACAGCCGATAATTCACCCCTCCACTTT. This translates into CASSRRTADNSPLHF.